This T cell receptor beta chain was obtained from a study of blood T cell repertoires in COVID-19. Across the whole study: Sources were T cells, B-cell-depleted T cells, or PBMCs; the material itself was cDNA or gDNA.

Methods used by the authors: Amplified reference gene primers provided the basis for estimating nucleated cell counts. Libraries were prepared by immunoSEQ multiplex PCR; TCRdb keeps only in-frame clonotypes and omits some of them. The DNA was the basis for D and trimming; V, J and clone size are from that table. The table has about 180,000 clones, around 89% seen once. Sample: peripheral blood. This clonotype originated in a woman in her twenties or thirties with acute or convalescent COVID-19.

The chain's CDR3 is CASSFQTGSTDTQYF. CDR3 DNA sequence: TGTGCCAGCAGCTTTCAGACAGGTTCCACAGATACGCAGTATTTT. The chain combines TRBV11-3 with TRBJ2-3, with D tentatively TRBD1 (6 bases). The CDR3 spans 15 residues. The germline gives CDR1 SGHNT, CDR2 YENEEA. Trimming stripped 3 bases from V and 2 bases from J, with 12 bases between.